These 5 T cell receptor beta chains share one sample of origin, sequenced in a study of cytomegalovirus exposure and HLA in healthy donors. With 60 Vbeta and 13 Jbeta primers, the PCR was carried out. This table comes from immunoSEQ multiplex PCR, and its TCRdb copy is limited to in-frame clones, with some not included. The top ten clones hold around 2% of a sample with around 200,000 clones, over 75% of them seen once. The specimen sequenced was PBMCs. The receptor set was obtained from a young man in good health and CMV-seronegative.

The genes are TRBV6-5 and TRBJ2-7, with D tentatively TRBD2 (6 bases). This CDR3 is 14 amino acids long. The germline V gene encodes CDR1 MNHEY and CDR2 SVGAGI. V was pared by 6 bases and J by 0 bases, with 12 bases between. The CDR3 DNA reads TGTGCCAGCAGCCCCACGGGGGTCTCCTACGAGCAGTACTTC. Its protein is CASSPTGVSYEQYF.

The chain links TRBV10-3 to TRBJ2-1; D might be TRBD2 (6 bases). Trimming took 3 bases from V and 7 from J, leaving 13 bases between them. The length of the CDR3 is 14 residues. The V gene's germline CDR1 is ENHRY and CDR2 SYGVKD. In DNA, the CDR3 is TGTGCCATCAGTGACTCGGGACTCCTAAATGAGCAGTTCTTC. Translated, it gives CAISDSGLLNEQFF.

Remarks on this clone: At one end, the junction sequence differs from germline, possibly due to a read error. The V and J genes are TRBV7-9 and TRBJ1-4; maybe TRBD1 (6 bases). CDR3 length: 15 amino acids. The germline gives CDR1 SEHNR, CDR2 FQNEAQ (reference sequence). CDR3 loop: CSSSLNQGLVEKLFF. DNA of the CDR3: TGTTCCAGCAGCTTAAACCAGGGGCTAGTTGAAAAACTGTTTTTT.

The chain combines TRBV7-3 with TRBJ2-1; TRBD2 aligns across 11 bases. This CDR3 comprises 15 residues. The germline gives CDR1 SGHTA, CDR2 FQGTGA. The V segment lost 5 bases and the J segment 7 bases; nucleotides outside the gene matches: 7. CDR3 residues: CASSLGASGRNEQFF. The DNA of the CDR3 is TGTGCCAGCAGCCTGGGGGCTAGCGGGAGGAATGAGCAGTTCTTC. The full variable domain, its missing parts supplied by reference TRBV7-3 and TRBJ2-1, is GAGVSQTPSNKVTEKGKYVELRCDPISGHTALYWYRQSLGQGPEFLIYFQGTGAADDSGLPNDRFFAVRPEGSVSTLKIQRTERGDSAVYLCASSLGASGRNEQFFGPGTRLTVL.

CDR3: CASSSAQGYAGNTIYF. The CDR3 DNA is TGTGCCAGCAGCAGTGCACAGGGATATGCCGGAAACACCATATATTTT. V is TRBV9 and J is TRBJ1-3; D is perhaps TRBD1 (6 bases). Germline CDR1 SGDLS, CDR2 YYNGEE. The V gene lost 4 bases and the J gene lost 4 bases, with 18 bases spanning the gap. The CDR3 consists of 16 residues.